This T cell receptor (beta chain) is from a study of chemoradiotherapy in HPV16-positive cancers. Here immunoSEQ multiplex PCR was the method, and the copy in TCRdb shows in-frame clones only, minus some. The sample holds about 34,000 clones, 92% seen once. This CDR3 has 13 amino acids. Between the trimmed V and J ends, which lost 5 bases and 4 bases, there was a span of 13 bases. From germline, CDR1 is SGHDT and CDR2 YYEEEE. Concerning this clone: Its matching antigen is unknown.

Study-wide findings and caveats: For HPV16-positive patients, expanding HPV-responsive T cells associated with longer recurrence-free survival. During treatment, candidate HPV-specific clones and E7-related motifs expanded in tumor.

The chain is built from TRBV5-6 and TRBJ2-7; D possibly uses TRBD1 or TRBD2 (6 bases each). The sequence was obtained from a human donor with HPV-associated anogenital cancer. The specimen was blood, collected from a patient who underwent chemoradiotherapy. As DNA, the CDR3 is TGTGCCAGCAGGGAGGGACATAAATACGAGCAGTACTTC. Its translation is CASREGHKYEQYF.